A selection of T cell receptor beta chains follows, all from one sample in a study of CD8 T cells in ankylosing spondylitis. MiXCR was run by TCRdb on the 5' RACE reads, yielding one entry per CDR3 protein. The repertoire holds about 140,000 distinct CDR3 sequences, with roughly 8.8% as singletons. Sequenced sample: synovial fluid, either unsorted or a sorted T cell fraction (not recorded which). The receptors were gathered from a male donor with ankylosing spondylitis. Each CDR3 is given with its conserved first and last residue. D genes are given only for firm matches. Clone size is given for some rows only: seen once, a few or many times, or a class if the clone is expanded.

v_call: TRBV5-1; clone_size: few; d_call: NA; j_call: TRBJ2-5; cdr3_aa: CASSLGSHAETQYF; cdr3_nt: TGCGCCAGCAGCTTGGGATCACACGCGGAGACCCAGTACTTC
v_call: TRBV5-1; clone_size: many; d_call: TRBD2; j_call: TRBJ2-7; cdr3_aa: CASSLGLAGREQYF; cdr3_nt: TGCGCCAGCAGCTTGGGACTAGCGGGACGCGAGCAGTACTTC
v_call: TRBV11-2; clone_size: many; d_call: NA; j_call: TRBJ2-3; cdr3_aa: CASSLYTGSRRDTQYF; cdr3_nt: TGTGCCAGCAGCTTATATACGGGTTCGAGGAGAGATACGCAGTATTTT
v_call: TRBV5-1; clone_size: few; d_call: TRBD1; j_call: TRBJ1-1; cdr3_aa: CASSSHRGPTNTEAFF; cdr3_nt: TGCGCCAGCAGCTCACACAGGGGCCCGACGAACACTGAAGCTTTCTTT
v_call: TRBV28; clone_size: many; d_call: NA; j_call: TRBJ2-7; cdr3_aa: CASSLNLGEQYF; cdr3_nt: TGTGCCAGCAGTTTAAATCTGGGGGAGCAGTACTTC
v_call: TRBV6-1; clone_size: many; d_call: NA; j_call: TRBJ2-7; cdr3_aa: CASREGSRNEQYF; cdr3_nt: TGTGCCAGCAGAGAGGGATCCCGAAACGAGCAGTACTTC
v_call: TRBV7-2; clone_size: few; d_call: NA; j_call: TRBJ2-2; cdr3_aa: CASSLGLLTNTGELFF; cdr3_nt: TGTGCCAGCAGCTTAGGGCTTTTAACGAACACCGGGGAGCTGTTTTTT
v_call: TRBV2; clone_size: few; d_call: NA; j_call: TRBJ2-7; cdr3_aa: CASTTDGAYEQYF; cdr3_nt: TGTGCCAGCACTACTGATGGTGCCTACGAGCAGTACTTC
v_call: TRBV28; clone_size: many; d_call: NA; j_call: TRBJ2-2; cdr3_aa: CAAGDVPANTGELFF; cdr3_nt: TGTGCCGCTGGGGATGTGCCCGCGAACACCGGGGAGCTGTTTTTT
v_call: TRBV20-1; clone_size: NA; d_call: TRBD2; j_call: TRBJ2-3; cdr3_aa: CSARPHSGGRSTDTQYF; cdr3_nt: TGCAGTGCTAGACCCCATAGCGGGGGGCGGAGCACAGATACGCAGTATTTT
v_call: TRBV27; clone_size: NA; d_call: NA; j_call: TRBJ1-1; cdr3_aa: CAMSFHDNNRVTEAFF; cdr3_nt: TGTGCCATGTCCTTCCACGACAATAACAGGGTAACTGAAGCTTTCTTT
v_call: TRBV7-2; clone_size: few; d_call: TRBD1; j_call: TRBJ2-1; cdr3_aa: CASSTGQGSYNEQFF; cdr3_nt: TGTGCCAGCAGCACCGGACAGGGGTCCTACAATGAGCAGTTCTTC
v_call: TRBV6-2/TRBV6-3; clone_size: few; d_call: NA; j_call: TRBJ2-1; cdr3_aa: CASSNTRSSNKQFF; cdr3_nt: TGTGCCAGCAGTAATACGAGGTCCTCCAATAAGCAGTTCTTC
v_call: TRBV7-2; clone_size: medium-sized; d_call: TRBD1; j_call: TRBJ2-3; cdr3_aa: CASSPSGQHTDTQYF; cdr3_nt: TGTGCCAGCAGCCCTTCGGGACAGCACACAGATACGCAGTATTTT
v_call: TRBV6-1; clone_size: once; d_call: NA; j_call: TRBJ1-4; cdr3_aa: CASRLRVTGEKLFF; cdr3_nt: TGTGCCAGCAGACTCAGGGTGACGGGTGAAAAACTGTTTTTT
v_call: TRBV5-6; clone_size: few; d_call: TRBD2; j_call: TRBJ2-2; cdr3_aa: CASSRTSGFDTGELFF; cdr3_nt: TGTGCCAGCAGCAGGACTAGCGGGTTTGACACCGGGGAGCTGTTTTTT
v_call: TRBV2; clone_size: NA; d_call: NA; j_call: TRBJ1-2; cdr3_aa: CASSEAAGIVGGYTF; cdr3_nt: TGTGCCAGCAGTGAAGCGGCGGGCATAGTAGGTGGCTACACCTTC
v_call: TRBV19; clone_size: few; d_call: NA; j_call: TRBJ2-3; cdr3_aa: CASSIDLQAGRDTQYF; cdr3_nt: TGTGCCAGTAGTATAGATCTCCAGGCAGGCCGAGATACGCAGTATTTT
v_call: TRBV5-1; clone_size: NA; d_call: NA; j_call: TRBJ2-3; cdr3_aa: CASSLQGGGTATQYF; cdr3_nt: TGCGCCAGCAGCCTTCAGGGCGGGGGCACAGCTACGCAGTATTTT
v_call: TRBV28; clone_size: many; d_call: NA; j_call: TRBJ1-1; cdr3_aa: CASIEAGRLNTEAFF; cdr3_nt: TGTGCCAGCATCGAGGCAGGGAGACTGAACACTGAAGCTTTCTTT
v_call: TRBV11-2; clone_size: many; d_call: TRBD2; j_call: TRBJ2-1; cdr3_aa: CASSWTWGGDNEQFF; cdr3_nt: TGTGCCAGCAGCTGGACCTGGGGAGGGGACAATGAGCAGTTCTTC
v_call: TRBV24-1; clone_size: many; d_call: NA; j_call: TRBJ1-2; cdr3_aa: CATSDADYGYTF; cdr3_nt: TGTGCCACCAGTGACGCTGATTATGGCTACACCTTC
v_call: TRBV5-1; clone_size: NA; d_call: NA; j_call: TRBJ1-2; cdr3_aa: CASSSGDGNYGYTF; cdr3_nt: TGCGCCAGCAGCTCTGGGGACGGTAACTATGGCTACACCTTC
v_call: TRBV7-8; clone_size: many; d_call: NA; j_call: TRBJ2-6; cdr3_aa: CASTTNTGANVLTF; cdr3_nt: TGTGCCAGCACTACTAATACTGGGGCCAACGTCCTGACTTTC
v_call: TRBV6-2/TRBV6-3; clone_size: few; d_call: TRBD1; j_call: TRBJ1-1; cdr3_aa: CASSSRGMSEAFF; cdr3_nt: TGTGCCAGCAGTAGCAGGGGGATGTCTGAAGCTTTCTTT
v_call: TRBV2; clone_size: NA; d_call: TRBD1; j_call: TRBJ1-1; cdr3_aa: CASKRTGANTEAFF; cdr3_nt: TGTGCCAGCAAAAGGACAGGGGCCAACACTGAAGCTTTCTTT
v_call: TRBV11-2; clone_size: few; d_call: TRBD2; j_call: TRBJ2-2; cdr3_aa: CASSPLGLAGGLIGELFF; cdr3_nt: TGTGCCAGCAGCCCTCTAGGACTAGCGGGAGGGCTTATCGGGGAGCTGTTTTTT
v_call: TRBV6-2/TRBV6-3; clone_size: NA; d_call: NA; j_call: TRBJ1-5; cdr3_aa: CASSPGDLNQPQHF; cdr3_nt: TGTGCCAGCAGCCCGGGGGACCTCAATCAGCCCCAGCATTTT
v_call: TRBV29-1; clone_size: few; d_call: TRBD1; j_call: TRBJ1-4; cdr3_aa: CSGTGQGANEKLFF; cdr3_nt: TGCAGCGGTACAGGACAGGGAGCTAATGAAAAACTGTTTTTT
v_call: TRBV5-1; clone_size: many; d_call: NA; j_call: TRBJ2-1; cdr3_aa: CASSFNYNEQFF; cdr3_nt: TGCGCCAGCAGCTTCAATTACAATGAGCAGTTCTTC